A single sample is the source of the 8 T cell receptor beta chains below, sequenced in a study of cytomegalovirus exposure and HLA in healthy donors (dated by TCRdb to about 2017). Receptor amplification or capture employed the immunoSEQ multiplex PCR assay. TCRdb took over this immuneACCESS table, retaining in-frame rearrangements with V and J assigned. Such tables are incomplete; in checked studies, under half of the missing clones stem from an unresolved V gene, and the remainder is unexplained. In all, the sample holds 150,000 to 200,000 clones, and approximately 80% of those were seen once. About 2.3% of the sample goes to the ten largest clones. Sequencing was performed on PBMCs. The receptors originated from a man younger than 45 in good health and CMV-seropositive.

The sample holds one count of this clone. The V call is TRBV6-5, the J call TRBJ1-1; 7 bases map to TRBD1. The CDR3 has 12 residues. Trimming removed 6 bases from V and 12 bases from J; junction bases left unmatched: 10. The germline CDR1 and CDR2 sequences are MNHEY and SVGAGI. The CDR3 here is CASSPRQGVTFF. In DNA, the CDR3 is TGTGCCAGCAGCCCCAGACAGGGCGTCACTTTCTTT.

This clone is a singleton in its sample. This rearrangement joins TRBV29-1 to TRBJ2-3; 8 positions match TRBD2. CDR1 is SQVTM and CDR2 is ANQGSEA in the germline V gene. The CDR3 covers 12 residues. The V and J ends lost 7 bases and 11 bases, in that order; junction bases with no gene match: 11. The CDR3 coding sequence is TGCAGCGCTGTGCGGGGGGATGTTAGGCAGTATTTT. Translating gives CSAVRGDVRQYF.

The rearrangement links TRBV9 to TRBJ2-3; 9 bases are shared with TRBD2. The J segment lost 2 bases and the V segment lost 1 base, leaving 5 bases of the junction unmatched. CDR1 and CDR2 (germline): SGDLS, YYNGEE. CDR3 length equals 16 residues. CDR3 sequence reads: CASSVKAGGSTDTQYF. The CDR3 coding sequence is TGTGCCAGCAGCGTAAAAGCGGGGGGTTCCACAGATACGCAGTATTTT.

The chain has TRBV5-4 and TRBJ1-1, with 7 bases aligning to TRBD1. The CDR3 is 15 amino acids. Germline V gene data show CDR1 as SGHNT and CDR2 as YYREEE (reference sequence). V gave up 4 bases and J gave up 1 base; unmatched junction bases: 7. The CDR3, as DNA: TGTGCCAGCAGCCGGGACAGTAAACCGAACACTGAAGCTTTCTTT. It codes for CASSRDSKPNTEAFF.

V usage is TRBV7-9 and J usage is TRBJ1-5; D call uncertain. CDR1 SEHNR and CDR2 FQNEAQ come from the germline V gene (reference sequence). The CDR3 has 16 residues. V shed 5 bases and J shed 0 bases, with 14 bases lying between them. CDR3 in amino acids: CASSGWALFSNQPQHF. DNA for the CDR3: TGTGCCAGCAGCGGCTGGGCGTTGTTTAGCAATCAGCCCCAGCATTTT.

The chain is built from TRBV6-5 and TRBJ1-1; no clear D. The CDR3 is 11 residues long. Germline V lookup: CDR1 MNHEY, CDR2 SVGAGI. V dropped 2 bases and J dropped 10 bases, with 8 bases sitting between them. CDR3 sequence: CASSYQTRAFF. CDR3 DNA: TGTGCCAGCAGTTACCAAACAAGAGCTTTCTTT.

This rearrangement joins TRBV6-1 to TRBJ1-4; D unresolved. Trimming took 1 base from V and 4 from J, leaving 7 bases between them. Germline lookup yields CDR1 MNHNS and CDR2 SASEGT. This CDR3 is built from 14 residues. This CDR3 reads CASSEGGLNEKLFF. The CDR3 nucleotides are TGTGCCAGCAGTGAAGGAGGACTTAATGAAAAACTGTTTTTT.

The rearrangement links TRBV2 to TRBJ1-2; D might be TRBD1 (5 bases). Between the trimmed V and J ends, which lost 5 bases and 4 bases, there was a span of 17 bases. The germline CDR1 and CDR2 sequences are SNHLY and FYNNEI. The CDR3 loop spans 15 amino acids. The CDR3 nucleotides are TGTGCCAGCAGTCCCACCGGGGGTTATAGCTATGGCTACACCTTC. It specifies CASSPTGGYSYGYTF.